This is a list of T cell receptor beta chains from one sample in a study of chemoradiotherapy in HPV16-positive cancers. Some clones are missing from TCRdb's copy, which holds only in-frame ones; the method was immunoSEQ multiplex PCR. The sample contains about 29,000 clones, about 90% of which appear only once. The sequencing here drew on blood, taken from a patient who underwent chemoradiotherapy. The receptors were sampled from a human donor with HPV-associated anogenital cancer. Both conserved end residues are part of each CDR3. The D gene is left open where the match is weak. Rows may omit the clone size; those that give it use once, few, many or a size class.

d_call	v_call	clone_size	j_call	cdr3_aa	cdr3_nt
TRBD1	TRBV30	-	TRBJ1-2	CAWSSGGRGYTF	TGTGCCTGGAGCTCAGGGGGTCGCGGCTACACCTTC
-	TRBV6-1	-	TRBJ2-7	CASLTRSYEQYF	TGTGCCAGCCTGACCAGGTCCTACGAGCAGTACTTC
-	TRBV6-1	-	TRBJ2-2	CASSEAWLFTNTGELFF	TGTGCCAGCAGTGAAGCTTGGCTATTTACGAACACCGGGGAGCTGTTTTTT
-	TRBV11-3	-	TRBJ2-7	CASSTDKGVQYF	TGTGCCAGCAGCACAGACAAGGGGGTGCAGTACTTC
-	TRBV6-5	-	TRBJ2-5	CASSFGLGETQYF	TGTGCCAGCAGTTTTGGACTCGGGGAGACCCAGTACTTC
TRBD1	TRBV5-1	-	TRBJ2-3	CASSRPGTGTEKYF	TGCGCCAGCAGCCGTCCCGGGACAGGGACGGAAAAGTATTTT
-	TRBV10-1	once	TRBJ1-5	CASGASNQPQHF	TGCGCCAGCGGGGCTAGCAATCAGCCCCAGCATTTT
-	TRBV2	-	TRBJ1-5	CASSWGREPNQPQHF	TGTGCCAGCAGTTGGGGACGGGAACCCAATCAGCCCCAGCATTTT
-	TRBV5-1	-	TRBJ2-5	CASSLDSRGTQYF	TGCGCCAGCAGCTTGGACTCGCGGGGGACCCAGTACTTC
TRBD1	TRBV9	-	TRBJ2-7	CASSPTGDRSYEQYF	TGTGCCAGCAGCCCCACAGGGGATAGGAGCTACGAGCAGTACTTC
TRBD1	TRBV7-2	-	TRBJ2-5	CASSLGQFQETQYF	TGTGCCAGCAGCTTGGGACAGTTCCAAGAGACCCAGTACTTC
TRBD1	TRBV2	-	TRBJ1-5	CASSGTGIGQPQHF	TGTGCCAGCAGCGGGACAGGGATTGGTCAGCCCCAGCATTTT
TRBD2	TRBV5-1	-	TRBJ2-2	CASSFDSGRANTGELFF	TGCGCCAGCAGCTTCGATAGCGGGAGGGCGAACACCGGGGAGCTGTTTTTT
-	TRBV13	-	TRBJ2-1	CASSLAGAGEQFF	TGTGCCAGCAGCTTAGCTGGGGCGGGTGAGCAGTTCTTC
-	TRBV11-2	-	TRBJ2-2	CASSLRQNTGELFF	TGTGCCAGCAGCTTAAGACAGAACACCGGGGAGCTGTTTTTT
TRBD2	TRBV5-4	-	TRBJ2-2	CASSSGTSATWGTGELFF	TGTGCCAGCAGCTCCGGGACTAGCGCCACATGGGGGACCGGGGAGCTGTTTTTT
-	TRBV18	-	TRBJ2-1	CASSPGISTYNEQFF	TGTGCCAGCTCACCAGGGATTAGCACGTACAATGAGCAGTTCTTC